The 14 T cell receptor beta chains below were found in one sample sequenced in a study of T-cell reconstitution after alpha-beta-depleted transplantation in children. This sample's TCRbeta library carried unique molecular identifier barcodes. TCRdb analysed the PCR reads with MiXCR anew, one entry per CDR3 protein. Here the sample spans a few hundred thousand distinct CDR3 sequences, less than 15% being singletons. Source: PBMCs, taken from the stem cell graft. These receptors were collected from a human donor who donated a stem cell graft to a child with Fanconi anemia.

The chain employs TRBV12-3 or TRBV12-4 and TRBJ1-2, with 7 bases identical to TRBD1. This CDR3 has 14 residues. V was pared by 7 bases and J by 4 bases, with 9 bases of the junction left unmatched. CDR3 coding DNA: TGTGCCAGCACCTCCCCCCGGGACAGCTATGGCTACACCTTC. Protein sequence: CASTSPRDSYGYTF.

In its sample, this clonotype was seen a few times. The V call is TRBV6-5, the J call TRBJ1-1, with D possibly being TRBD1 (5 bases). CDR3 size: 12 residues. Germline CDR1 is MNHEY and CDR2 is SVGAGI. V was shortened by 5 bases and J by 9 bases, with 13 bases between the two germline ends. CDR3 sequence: CASSPGGGKAFF. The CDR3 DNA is TGTGCCAGCAGTCCGGGGGGGGGAAAAGCTTTCTTT.

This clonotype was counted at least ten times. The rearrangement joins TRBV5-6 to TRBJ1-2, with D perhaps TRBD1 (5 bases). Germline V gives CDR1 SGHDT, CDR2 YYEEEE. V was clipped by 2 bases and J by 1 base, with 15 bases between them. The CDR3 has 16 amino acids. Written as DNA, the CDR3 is TGTGCCAGCAGCTTATATTTCGGGGGAAATAACTATGGCTACACCTTC. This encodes CASSLYFGGNNYGYTF.

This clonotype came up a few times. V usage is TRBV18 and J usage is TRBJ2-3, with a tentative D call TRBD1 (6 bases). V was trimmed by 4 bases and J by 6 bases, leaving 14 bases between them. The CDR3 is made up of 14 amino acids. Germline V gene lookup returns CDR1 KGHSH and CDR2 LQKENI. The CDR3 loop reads CASSRLPQGDTQYF. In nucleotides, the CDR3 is TGTGCCAGCTCACGTCTCCCCCAGGGGGATACGCAGTATTTT.

For the CDR3, the DNA is TGTGCCAGCAGCCAGACAGGGAACGAGCAGTACTTC. It codes for CASSQTGNEQYF. The chain is built from TRBV3-1 and TRBJ2-7; 7 nucleotides line up with TRBD1. Germline values: CDR1 LGHDT, CDR2 YNNKEL (reference sequence). Unmatched junction bases numbered 1, after V lost 3 bases and J lost 5 bases. CDR3 length equals 12 residues.

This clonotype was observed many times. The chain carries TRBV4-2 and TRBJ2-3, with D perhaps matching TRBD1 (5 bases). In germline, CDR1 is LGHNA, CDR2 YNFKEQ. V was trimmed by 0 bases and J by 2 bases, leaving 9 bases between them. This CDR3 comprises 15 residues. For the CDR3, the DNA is TGTGCCAGCAGCCAAGAACCAGGGCTCACAGATACGCAGTATTTT. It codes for CASSQEPGLTDTQYF.

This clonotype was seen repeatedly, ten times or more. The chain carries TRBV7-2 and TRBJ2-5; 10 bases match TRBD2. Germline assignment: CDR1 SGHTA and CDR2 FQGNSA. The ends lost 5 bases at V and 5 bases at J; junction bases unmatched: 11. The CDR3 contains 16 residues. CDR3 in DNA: TGTGCCAGCAGCCCCAGTCAGCGGGGGGGTGTGGAGACCCAGTACTTC. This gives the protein CASSPSQRGGVETQYF.

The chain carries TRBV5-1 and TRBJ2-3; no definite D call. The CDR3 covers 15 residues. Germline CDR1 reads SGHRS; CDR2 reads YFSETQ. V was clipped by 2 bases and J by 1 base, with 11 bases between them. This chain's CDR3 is CASSFTAPGTDTQYF. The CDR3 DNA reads TGCGCCAGCAGCTTTACCGCCCCGGGCACAGATACGCAGTATTTT.

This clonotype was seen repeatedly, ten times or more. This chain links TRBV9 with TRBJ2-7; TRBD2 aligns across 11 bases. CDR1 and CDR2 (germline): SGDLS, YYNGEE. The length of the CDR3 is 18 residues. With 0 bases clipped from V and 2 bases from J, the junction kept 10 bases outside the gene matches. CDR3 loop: CASSVAPSTSGEAYEQYF. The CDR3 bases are TGTGCCAGCAGCGTAGCCCCCTCGACTAGCGGGGAGGCCTACGAGCAGTACTTC.

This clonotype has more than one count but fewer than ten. The DNA of the CDR3 is TGTGCCAGCAGTGACCCCAGAACGGCCGAAGAGACCCAGTACTTC. Protein sequence: CASSDPRTAEETQYF. V gene TRBV25-1 combines with J gene TRBJ2-5, with D unresolved. Germline V CDR1 and CDR2: MGHDK, SYGVNS. V lost 3 bases, J lost 3 bases, and 14 bases lay in between. This CDR3 has 15 residues.

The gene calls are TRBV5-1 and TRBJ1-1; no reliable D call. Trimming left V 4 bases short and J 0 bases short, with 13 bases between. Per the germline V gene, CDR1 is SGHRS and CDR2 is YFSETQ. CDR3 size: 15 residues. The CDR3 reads CASSREEGLNTEAFF. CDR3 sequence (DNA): TGCGCCAGCAGCCGCGAAGAGGGCCTGAACACTGAAGCTTTCTTT.

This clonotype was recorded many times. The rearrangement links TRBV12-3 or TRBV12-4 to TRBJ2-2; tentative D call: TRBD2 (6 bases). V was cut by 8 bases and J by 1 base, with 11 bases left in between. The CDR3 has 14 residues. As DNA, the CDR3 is TGTGCCAGCGCGACGGGGGAGAACACCGGGGAGCTGTTTTTT. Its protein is CASATGENTGELFF.

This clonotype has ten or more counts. As DNA, the CDR3 is TGTGCCAGCAGCCTGACAGGGAGGGCTAACTATGGCTACACCTTC. This encodes CASSLTGRANYGYTF. The chain uses TRBV6-1 and TRBJ1-2, with 7 positions matching TRBD1. Germline-derived CDR1 and CDR2 are MNHNS and SASEGT. CDR3 size: 15 residues. The trim removed 6 bases at V and 0 bases at J, leaving 7 bases unmatched.

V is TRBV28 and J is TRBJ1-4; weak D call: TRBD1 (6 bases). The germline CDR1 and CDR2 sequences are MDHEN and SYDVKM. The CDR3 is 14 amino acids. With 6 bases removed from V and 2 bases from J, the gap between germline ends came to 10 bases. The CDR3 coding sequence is TGTGCCAGCAGATTCGGGGGCACTAATGAAAAACTGTTTTTT. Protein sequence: CASRFGGTNEKLFF.